This record concerns one T cell receptor (beta chain) sequence. Its antigen is currently unknown. Time point specified: persistent/refractory GD, antithyroid drugs over 5 years with positive TRAb. The TCR library was prepared using RNA isolated from PBMCs. Clinicians diagnosed Graves' disease using American Thyroid Association guidelines. One endocrinology department in Xi'an, China, was where patients came from. Germline V gene sequence: CDR1 DFQATT, CDR2 SNEGSKA (reference sequence). This CDR3 has 13 residues. With 4 bases removed from V and 9 bases from J, the gap between germline ends came to 15 bases. These data come from a study of regulatory T cells in long-lasting Graves disease. Study-wide results and limits: Newly diagnosed disease favored TRBV20-1 and TRBJ2-1 over persistent disease.

Construction of the TCR beta libraries employed iRepertoire HTBI primers in conjunction with Arm-PCR of CDR3 regions. Per the original data handling: Identified segments across samples numbered some 62 TRBV and approximately 13 TRBJ. TCRdb re-called the multiplex PCR reads through MiXCR, storing one row per CDR3 protein. TCRdb's processing, not the authors' own work, is the source of the V and J calls. The sample consists of approximately 500,000 distinct CDR3 sequences, roughly 21% of them appearing once. Sequenced here: peripheral blood mononuclear cells (PBMCs), sampled when the disease was refractory, from a patient treated with antithyroid drugs. The rearrangement uses TRBV20-1 and TRBJ1-4, with D perhaps matching TRBD1 (5 bases). The clonotype was recovered from a female donor with Graves disease. The CDR3 DNA reads as TGCAGTGCTACCGACGGGACGAATAAAAAACTGTTTTTT. Amino acid sequence: CSATDGTNKKLFF.